Listed below are T cell receptor beta chains from one sample, sequenced in a study of blood T cell repertoires in COVID-19. Profiling relied on immunoSEQ multiplex PCR, and the TCRdb table lists in-frame clones only, not all of them. The sample includes hundreds of thousands of clones, about 85% of them seen just once. The sample comprised PBMCs or T cells enriched from blood (not recorded which). These receptors were taken from a woman aged 50 to 60 who had recovered from COVID-19. Each CDR3 is given without its conserved first and last residue. Fields, in order: V gene, J gene, clone size, CDR3 protein. For some rows the clone size is stated as once, few or many, or as a class when expanded; others skip it.

v_call: TRBV15; j_call: TRBJ2-1; clone_size: few; cdr3_aa: ATSRDLGLASNEQF
v_call: TRBV5-3; j_call: TRBJ1-2; clone_size: .; cdr3_aa: ARSSLGKGHGYGYT
v_call: TRBV9; j_call: TRBJ2-1; clone_size: .; cdr3_aa: ASSPRGAGVNEQF
v_call: TRBV5-4; j_call: TRBJ1-2; clone_size: .; cdr3_aa: ASSLDGYGYT
v_call: TRBV11-2; j_call: TRBJ1-1; clone_size: .; cdr3_aa: ASSLVVGQGNTEAF
v_call: TRBV7-3; j_call: TRBJ1-6; clone_size: .; cdr3_aa: ASSPQGDYNSPLH
v_call: TRBV4-3; j_call: TRBJ2-2; clone_size: .; cdr3_aa: ASSQLAGANTGELF
v_call: TRBV11-3; j_call: TRBJ2-1; clone_size: .; cdr3_aa: ASSLNSGRYNEQF
v_call: TRBV5-4; j_call: TRBJ2-3; clone_size: .; cdr3_aa: ASSRLAGSLSGTDTQY
v_call: TRBV27; j_call: TRBJ2-1; clone_size: .; cdr3_aa: ASTKGLAVPYNEQF
v_call: TRBV7-6; j_call: TRBJ2-2; clone_size: .; cdr3_aa: ASSLGVARTGELF
v_call: TRBV30; j_call: TRBJ1-6; clone_size: .; cdr3_aa: AWTGDSDNSPLH
v_call: TRBV4-1; j_call: TRBJ1-2; clone_size: .; cdr3_aa: ASSQTSRKSGYT
v_call: TRBV5-6; j_call: TRBJ1-2; clone_size: .; cdr3_aa: ASSLGGARGYGYT
v_call: TRBV30; j_call: TRBJ1-4; clone_size: .; cdr3_aa: AWSGGVGEKLF
v_call: TRBV5-1; j_call: TRBJ2-5; clone_size: once; cdr3_aa: ASSLAGGPRETQY
v_call: TRBV7-9; j_call: TRBJ2-4; clone_size: .; cdr3_aa: ASSYGSVNIQY
v_call: TRBV9; j_call: TRBJ2-5; clone_size: .; cdr3_aa: ASSVESGGPGETQY
v_call: TRBV24-1; j_call: TRBJ1-5; clone_size: .; cdr3_aa: ATSAARQGGQPQH
v_call: TRBV30; j_call: TRBJ1-5; clone_size: .; cdr3_aa: AWRGKGQGDYQPQH
v_call: TRBV19; j_call: TRBJ2-7; clone_size: few; cdr3_aa: ATQPTGGIYEQY
v_call: TRBV9; j_call: TRBJ1-1; clone_size: .; cdr3_aa: ASSPQGGNTEAF
v_call: TRBV5-4; j_call: TRBJ2-3; clone_size: .; cdr3_aa: ASSLPSGTDTQY
v_call: TRBV5-1; j_call: TRBJ2-3; clone_size: .; cdr3_aa: ASSLSGGLQTNTDTQY
v_call: TRBV4-3; j_call: TRBJ2-1; clone_size: .; cdr3_aa: ASSPTSGSSYNEQF
v_call: TRBV10-3; j_call: TRBJ1-4; clone_size: .; cdr3_aa: AISEEGTGDEKLF
v_call: TRBV6-5; j_call: TRBJ1-1; clone_size: .; cdr3_aa: ASRSQGMRTEAF
v_call: TRBV19; j_call: TRBJ2-1; clone_size: once; cdr3_aa: ASSIDRDSYNEQF
v_call: TRBV4-1; j_call: TRBJ2-5; clone_size: .; cdr3_aa: ASSQDRGRVGETQY
v_call: TRBV3-1/TRBV3-2; j_call: TRBJ2-7; clone_size: .; cdr3_aa: ASSQVVGTGGNEQY
v_call: TRBV7-7; j_call: TRBJ2-3; clone_size: .; cdr3_aa: ASSPGTLDTQY
v_call: TRBV6-5; j_call: TRBJ1-2; clone_size: .; cdr3_aa: ASSYQQGTYGYT
v_call: TRBV10-1; j_call: TRBJ1-1; clone_size: .; cdr3_aa: ASSESDTEAF
v_call: TRBV9; j_call: TRBJ2-3; clone_size: .; cdr3_aa: ASSVDVGADTQY
v_call: TRBV11-2; j_call: TRBJ2-3; clone_size: .; cdr3_aa: ASSPTTLGGQY
v_call: TRBV19; j_call: TRBJ1-6; clone_size: .; cdr3_aa: ASSYRDSPLH
v_call: TRBV5-1; j_call: TRBJ1-3; clone_size: .; cdr3_aa: ASSPGGEGNTIY
v_call: TRBV19; j_call: TRBJ1-5; clone_size: once; cdr3_aa: ASTPGGGNQPQH
v_call: TRBV2; j_call: TRBJ1-1; clone_size: .; cdr3_aa: ATSGQGLVYTEAF
v_call: TRBV7-2; j_call: TRBJ1-2; clone_size: .; cdr3_aa: ASSWTGPYGYT
v_call: TRBV19; j_call: TRBJ2-7; clone_size: .; cdr3_aa: ASSMHRQGSYEQY
v_call: TRBV28; j_call: TRBJ1-2; clone_size: .; cdr3_aa: ASSLRQATPYGYT
v_call: TRBV6-5; j_call: TRBJ1-3; clone_size: .; cdr3_aa: ASRQGGPEGTIY
v_call: TRBV11-3; j_call: TRBJ2-1; clone_size: few; cdr3_aa: ASSRRGDRGFHEQF
v_call: TRBV28; j_call: TRBJ2-3; clone_size: .; cdr3_aa: ASSLGGAADTQY
v_call: TRBV5-1; j_call: TRBJ2-2; clone_size: .; cdr3_aa: ASSSRGLSGELF
v_call: TRBV5-1; j_call: TRBJ2-1; clone_size: .; cdr3_aa: ASSWNPGQGENEQF
v_call: TRBV19; j_call: TRBJ1-3; clone_size: .; cdr3_aa: ASTRQHYSPGNTIY
v_call: TRBV2; j_call: TRBJ2-3; clone_size: .; cdr3_aa: ASSEASAGGRDTQY
v_call: TRBV28; j_call: TRBJ1-1; clone_size: .; cdr3_aa: ASSPRSPNTEAF